This T cell receptor (beta chain) was obtained from a study of T cell repertoires in cytomegalovirus infection. The J segment lost 2 bases and the V segment lost 2 bases, leaving 14 bases of the junction unmatched. Per germline, CDR1 MGHRA and CDR2 YSYEKL. This CDR3 region has 19 residues. From the reads, TCRdb called clonotypes with MiXCR, one entry per CDR3 protein. The repertoire holds some 600,000 distinct CDR3 sequences, approximately 25% seen once, with 8% in the top ten. In this sample, this clonotype turned up many times. The sequence was collected from a human donor in good health (CMV status not recorded). Some clones in this sample may be carry-over from other donors' samples. The sample was CD8+ T cells from PBMCs. The chain couples TRBV4-1 to TRBJ2-1; 8 bases map to TRBD2. Here the CDR3 reads CASSQRIQVAGRPYNEQFF. CDR3 nucleotides: TGCGCCAGCAGCCAAAGAATTCAGGTAGCGGGGAGACCCTACAATGAGCAGTTCTTC.